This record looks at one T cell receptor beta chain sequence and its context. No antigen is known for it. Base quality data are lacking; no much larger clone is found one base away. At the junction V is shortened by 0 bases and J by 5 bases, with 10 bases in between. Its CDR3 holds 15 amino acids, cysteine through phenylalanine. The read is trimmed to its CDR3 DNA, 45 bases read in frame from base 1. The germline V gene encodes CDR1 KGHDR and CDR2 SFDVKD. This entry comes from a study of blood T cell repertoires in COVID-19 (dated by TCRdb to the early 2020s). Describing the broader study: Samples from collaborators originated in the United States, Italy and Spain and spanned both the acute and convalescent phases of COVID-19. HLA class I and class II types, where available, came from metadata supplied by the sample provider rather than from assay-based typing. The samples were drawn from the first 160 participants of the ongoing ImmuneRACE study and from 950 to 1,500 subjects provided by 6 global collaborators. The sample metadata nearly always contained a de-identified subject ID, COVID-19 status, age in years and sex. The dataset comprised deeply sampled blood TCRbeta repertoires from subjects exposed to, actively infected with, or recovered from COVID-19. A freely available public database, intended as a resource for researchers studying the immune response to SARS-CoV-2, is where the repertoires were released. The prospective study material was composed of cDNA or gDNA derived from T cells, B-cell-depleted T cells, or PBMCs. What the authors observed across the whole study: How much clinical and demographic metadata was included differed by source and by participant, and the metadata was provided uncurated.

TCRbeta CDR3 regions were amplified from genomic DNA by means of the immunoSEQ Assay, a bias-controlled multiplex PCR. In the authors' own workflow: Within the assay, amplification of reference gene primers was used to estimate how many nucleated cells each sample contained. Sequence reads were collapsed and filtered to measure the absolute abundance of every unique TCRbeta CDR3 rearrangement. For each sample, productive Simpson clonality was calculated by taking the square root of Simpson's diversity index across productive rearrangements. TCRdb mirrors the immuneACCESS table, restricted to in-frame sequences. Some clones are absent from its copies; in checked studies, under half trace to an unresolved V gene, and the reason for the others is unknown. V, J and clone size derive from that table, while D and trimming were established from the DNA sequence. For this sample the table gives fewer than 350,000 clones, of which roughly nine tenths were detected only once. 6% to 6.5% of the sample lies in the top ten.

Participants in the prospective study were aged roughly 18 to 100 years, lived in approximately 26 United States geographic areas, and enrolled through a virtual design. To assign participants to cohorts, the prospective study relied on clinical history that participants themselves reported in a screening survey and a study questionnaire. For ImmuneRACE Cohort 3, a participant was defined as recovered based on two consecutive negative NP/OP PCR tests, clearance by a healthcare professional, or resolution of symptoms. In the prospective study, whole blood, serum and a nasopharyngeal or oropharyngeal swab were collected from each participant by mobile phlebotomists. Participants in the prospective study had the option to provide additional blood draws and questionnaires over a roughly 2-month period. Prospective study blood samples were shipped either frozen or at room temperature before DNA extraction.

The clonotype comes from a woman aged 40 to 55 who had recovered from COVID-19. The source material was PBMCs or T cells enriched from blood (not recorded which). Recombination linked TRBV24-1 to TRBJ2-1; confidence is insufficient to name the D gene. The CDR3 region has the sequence CATSDLGSPDNEQFF. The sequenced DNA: TGTGCCACCAGTGATTTGGGTAGCCCCGACAATGAGCAGTTCTTC.